These 4 T cell receptor beta chains originate from one sample sequenced in a study of T cell clonality in common variable immunodeficiency. Here immunoSEQ multiplex PCR was the method, and the copy in TCRdb shows in-frame clones only, minus some. The specimen has under 65,000 clones, none found just once. The sequencing input was peripheral blood mononuclear cells. The receptors originated from a person between 18 and 70 years old in good health.

This clone has just a few counts. Read coverage stops 3 residues before the CDR3 terminus; the germline J gene supplies the remainder. V gene TRBV18 combines with J gene TRBJ1-3, with TRBD1 matching over 8 bases. This CDR3 region has 15 residues. V trimming: 4 bases; J trimming: 6 bases; junction bases outside the gene matches: 8. The germline V gene encodes CDR1 KGHSH and CDR2 LQKENI. CDR3 residues: CASSQPTGAKNTIYF. CDR3 bases read: TGTGCCAGCTCACAACCGACAGGGGCGAAAAACACC.

The sample holds many counts of this clone. From the germline J gene comes the end of the CDR3, since the read stops 3 residues before it. The rearrangement links TRBV6-4 to TRBJ2-3, with TRBD2 matching over 9 bases. CDR1 is MRHNA, CDR2 SNTAGT, per germline. The length of the CDR3 is 14 residues. J gave up 4 bases and V 3 bases, and 2 bases lay outside the gene matches. The chain's CDR3 is CASSEVAGADTQYF. The DNA read from the CDR3 is TGTGCCAGCAGTGAGGTAGCGGGGGCAGATACG.

This clone has ten or more counts. The CDR3 DNA, read in part, is TGTGCCAGCTCCCTTGACAGGGACCCAACTAATGAAAAA. This encodes CASSLDRDPTNEK. The whole CDR3 protein is CASSLDRDPTNEKLFF. The chain uses TRBV18 and TRBJ1-4, with TRBD1 matching over 7 bases. The read falls 3 residues short of the CDR3 end, and the missing part is taken from the germline J gene. V gave up 6 bases and J gave up 0 bases; unmatched junction bases: 7. Germline CDR1 KGHSH, CDR2 LQKENI. The CDR3 is made up of 16 amino acids.

In this sample, this clone turned up many times. Read coverage stops 3 residues before the CDR3 terminus; the germline J gene supplies the remainder. The chain joins TRBV19 to TRBJ1-4; unclear D gene. With 4 bases removed from V and 4 bases from J, the gap between germline ends came to 19 bases. The CDR3 spans 17 residues. Germline CDR1 is LNHDA and CDR2 is SQIVND (reference sequence). The part of the CDR3 DNA that was read is TGTGCCAGTAGTACCCCCCCGGGTGCGACCCGTAATGAAAAA. Protein: CASSTPPGATRNEK. The CDR3 in its entirety is CASSTPPGATRNEKLFF. The full variable domain, in which reference TRBV19 and TRBJ1-4 provide the parts outside the CDR3, is DGGITQSPKYLFRKEGQNVTLSCEQNLNHDAMYWYRQDPGQGLRLIYYSQIVNDFQKGDIAEGYSVSREKKESFPLTVTSAQKNPTAFYLCASSTPPGATRNEKLFFGSGTQLSVL.